Each of the 11 T cell receptor beta chains below was sequenced from the same sample in a study of T cells after posttransplantation cyclophosphamide. Cyclophosphamide on days +3 and +4 followed busulfan-fludarabine conditioning and a marrow graft. TCRdb keeps only in-frame clones here, not all; method: immunoSEQ multiplex PCR. The sample presents roughly 10,000 clones, none singletons. The sample consisted of PBMCs, taken roughly 340 days after allogeneic stem cell transplant with posttransplant cyclophosphamide. The receptors derive from a male patient in his fifties who received an allogeneic stem cell transplant from a related donor and was CMV-positive. Some T cells may have originated in the graft donor.

The table lists this clone with many counts. The chain combines TRBV7-9 with TRBJ2-5, with D uncertain. In germline, CDR1 is SEHNR, CDR2 FQNEAQ (reference sequence). This CDR3 contains 12 residues. The V end was cut by 3 bases, the J end by 0 bases, with 2 bases between. DNA of the CDR3: TGTGCCAGCAGCTTCAACCAAGAGACCCAGTACTTC. Translated: CASSFNQETQYF.

This clone was seen at least ten times. One end of the junction varies from germline; a read error may be responsible. CDR3 sequence (DNA): TGTGCCAGCAGCCTACGGGATACTACTGAAAAACTGTTTTTT. Residues: CASSLRDTTEKLFF. The J gene is TRBJ1-4, the V gene TRBV7-9; the D is unclear. This CDR3 region has 14 residues. The germline V gene has CDR1 SEHNR and CDR2 FQNEAQ (reference sequence).

This clone was observed many times. The chain couples TRBV11-2 to TRBJ1-2; maybe TRBD1 (6 bases). CDR3 length: 13 amino acids. The V end was cut by 1 base, the J end by 6 bases, with 9 bases between. Germline assignment: CDR1 SGHAT and CDR2 FQNNGV. The CDR3 sequence is CASSLAWTDGYTF. DNA for the CDR3: TGTGCCAGCAGCTTAGCCTGGACAGATGGCTACACCTTC.

This clone was seen ten or more times. This rearrangement joins TRBV7-8 to TRBJ1-5; 8 bases agree with TRBD1. J was trimmed by 5 bases and V by 0 bases; bases with no gene match: 3. CDR3 length: 15 residues. CDR1 and CDR2 from the germline V gene are SGHVS and FQNEAQ. The CDR3 here is CASSLARTGHQPQHF. CDR3 DNA: TGTGCCAGCAGCTTAGCGCGGACAGGGCATCAGCCCCAGCATTTT.

This clone appeared many times. The V and J genes are TRBV2 and TRBJ1-1; D not resolved. The CDR3 is 13 residues long. Trimming removed 4 bases from V and 5 bases from J, with 11 bases in between. CDR1 SNHLY and CDR2 FYNNEI come from the germline V gene. CDR3 in amino acids: CASSGQLRTEAFF. CDR3 bases: TGTGCCAGCAGTGGGCAGCTGAGGACTGAAGCTTTCTTT.

In its sample, this clone was seen many times. The rearrangement joins TRBV10-1 to TRBJ2-7; 14 bases are shared with TRBD2. The trim removed 0 bases at V and 7 bases at J, leaving 14 bases unmatched. The CDR3 has 19 residues. CDR1 and CDR2 (germline): WNHNN, SYGVQD (reference sequence). CDR3 sequence reads: CASSESNPGLAGESVEQYF. The CDR3, as DNA: TGCGCCAGCAGTGAGTCGAATCCGGGACTAGCGGGAGAAAGTGTTGAGCAGTACTTC.

This clone occurred many times. The genes are TRBV9 and TRBJ1-2, with D possibly being TRBD1 (6 bases). CDR3 length: 11 residues. The V gene's germline CDR1 is SGDLS and CDR2 YYNGEE. The V and J ends lost 3 bases and 12 bases respectively, with 12 bases between them. The CDR3 region is CASSAGGAHTF. Here the CDR3 DNA reads TGTGCCAGCAGCGCCGGGGGGGCCCACACCTTC. The full variable domain, completed using reference TRBV9 and TRBJ1-2, is DSGVTQTPKHLITATGQRVTLRCSPRSGDLSVYWYQQSLDQGLQFLIQYYNGEERAKGNILERFSAQQFPDLHSELNLSSLELGDSALYFCASSAGGAHTFGSGTRLTVV.

On this clone itself: The junction departs from germline at one end; a sequencing error may be responsible. V is TRBV9 and J is TRBJ2-1; 7 bases are shared with TRBD2. The CDR3 totals 18 residues. Germline assignment: CDR1 SGDLS and CDR2 YYNGEE. The CDR3 DNA is TGTGCCAGCAACGTAGATCCCATCACGGGGGGTCACTACAATGAGCAGTTCTTC. Translated, it gives CASNVDPITGGHYNEQFF.

This clone was counted ten times or more. The V and J genes are TRBV7-2 and TRBJ1-2, with TRBD1 as a possible D gene (6 bases). V was clipped by 5 bases and J by 2 bases, with 9 bases between them. Germline-derived CDR1 and CDR2 are SGHTA and FQGNSA. This CDR3 spans 13 amino acids. The CDR3 spells CASSPQGNYGYTF. The CDR3 DNA reads as TGTGCCAGCAGCCCGCAGGGGAACTATGGCTACACCTTC.

In its sample, this clone was seen many times. The genes are TRBV6-6 and TRBJ1-2; 9 bases align to TRBD1. J was trimmed by 2 bases and V by 5 bases; bases with no gene match: 6. The germline V gene has CDR1 MNHNY and CDR2 SVGAGI (reference sequence). This CDR3 has 15 amino acids. CDR3 in DNA: TGTGCCAGCAGTCACCCCGGGACAGGGAACTATGGCTACACCTTC. Protein: CASSHPGTGNYGYTF.

In this sample, this clone turned up many times. The chain combines TRBV11-2 with TRBJ2-7; TRBD2 matches 8 bases. The CDR3 consists of 16 residues. J lost 4 bases, V lost 0 bases, and 8 bases had no gene match. The germline CDR1 and CDR2 sequences are SGHAT and FQNNGV. CDR3 sequence: CASSLDPASGFYEQYF. CDR3 bases: TGTGCCAGCAGCTTAGATCCGGCTAGCGGGTTTTACGAGCAGTACTTC.